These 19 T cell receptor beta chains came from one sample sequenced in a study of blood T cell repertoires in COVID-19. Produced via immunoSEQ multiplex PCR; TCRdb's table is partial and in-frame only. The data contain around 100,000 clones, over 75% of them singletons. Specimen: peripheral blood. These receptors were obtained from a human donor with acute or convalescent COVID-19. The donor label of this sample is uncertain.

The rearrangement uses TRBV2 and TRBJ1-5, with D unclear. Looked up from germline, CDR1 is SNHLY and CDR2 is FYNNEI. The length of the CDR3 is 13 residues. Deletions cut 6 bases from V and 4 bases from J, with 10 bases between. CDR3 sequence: CASRRVSNQPQHF. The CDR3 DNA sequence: TGTGCCAGCAGGAGGGTTAGTAATCAGCCCCAGCATTTT.

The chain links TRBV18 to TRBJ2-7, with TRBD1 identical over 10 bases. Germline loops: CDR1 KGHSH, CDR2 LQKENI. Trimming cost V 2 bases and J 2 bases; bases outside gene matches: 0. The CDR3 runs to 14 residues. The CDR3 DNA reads TGTGCCAGCTCACCAGACAGGGGGCCCTACGAGCAGTACTTC. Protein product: CASSPDRGPYEQYF.

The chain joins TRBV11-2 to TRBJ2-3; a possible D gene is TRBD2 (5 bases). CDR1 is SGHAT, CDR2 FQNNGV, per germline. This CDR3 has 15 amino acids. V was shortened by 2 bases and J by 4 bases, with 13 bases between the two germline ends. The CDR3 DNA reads TGTGCCAGCAGCTTACCCGACTACCCCGCAGATACGCAGTATTTT. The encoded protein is CASSLPDYPADTQYF.

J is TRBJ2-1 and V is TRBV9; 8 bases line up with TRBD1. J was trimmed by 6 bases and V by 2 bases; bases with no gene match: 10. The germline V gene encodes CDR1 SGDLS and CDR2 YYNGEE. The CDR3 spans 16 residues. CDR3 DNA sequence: TGTGCCAGCAGCGTTTGGCAGGGGGCTGCAGGCAATGAGCAGTTCTTC. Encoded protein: CASSVWQGAAGNEQFF.

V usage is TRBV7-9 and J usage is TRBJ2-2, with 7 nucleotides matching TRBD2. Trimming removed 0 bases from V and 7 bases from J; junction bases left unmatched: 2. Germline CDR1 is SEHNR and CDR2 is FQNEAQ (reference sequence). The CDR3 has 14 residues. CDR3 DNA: TGTGCCAGCAGCTTAGCACTAGCGATCGGGGAGCTGTTTTTT. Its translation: CASSLALAIGELFF.

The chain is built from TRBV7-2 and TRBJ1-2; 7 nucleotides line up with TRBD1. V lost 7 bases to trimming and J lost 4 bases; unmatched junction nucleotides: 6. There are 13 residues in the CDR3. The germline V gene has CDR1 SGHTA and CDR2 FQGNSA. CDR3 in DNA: TGTGCCAGCACGGCGCGGGACAGCTATGGCTACACCTTC. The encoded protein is CASTARDSYGYTF.

CDR3 in amino acids: CASSPQGQGHETQYF. CDR3 DNA: TGCGCCAGCAGCCCACAAGGACAGGGGCACGAGACCCAGTACTTC. V gene TRBV5-1 combines with J gene TRBJ2-5; 9 bases fit TRBD1. Germline CDR1 and CDR2: SGHRS and YFSETQ. V trimming: 4 bases; J trimming: 5 bases; junction bases outside the gene matches: 9. This CDR3 comprises 15 residues.

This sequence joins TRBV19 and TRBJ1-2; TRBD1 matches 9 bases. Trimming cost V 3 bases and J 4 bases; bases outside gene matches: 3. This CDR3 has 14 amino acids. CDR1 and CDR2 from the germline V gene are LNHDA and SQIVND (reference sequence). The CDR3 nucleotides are TGTGCCAGTAGTATGGCGACAGGGGGCTATGGCTACACCTTC. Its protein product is CASSMATGGYGYTF.

The CDR3 loop is CASSFAGETEAFF. As DNA, the CDR3 is TGTGCCAGCAGTTTTGCGGGAGAAACTGAAGCTTTCTTT. V usage is TRBV28 and J usage is TRBJ1-1, with D unresolved. In germline, CDR1 is MDHEN, CDR2 SYDVKM. CDR3 size: 13 residues. V dropped 3 bases and J dropped 5 bases, with 10 bases sitting between them.

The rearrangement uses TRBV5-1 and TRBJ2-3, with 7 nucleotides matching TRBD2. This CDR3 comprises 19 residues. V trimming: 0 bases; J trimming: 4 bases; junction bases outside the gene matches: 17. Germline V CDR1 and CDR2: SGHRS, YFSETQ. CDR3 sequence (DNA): TGCGCCAGCAGCTTGGACGCGGGTCTTGCGGGGGTCGGATCAGATACGCAGTATTTT. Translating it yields CASSLDAGLAGVGSDTQYF.

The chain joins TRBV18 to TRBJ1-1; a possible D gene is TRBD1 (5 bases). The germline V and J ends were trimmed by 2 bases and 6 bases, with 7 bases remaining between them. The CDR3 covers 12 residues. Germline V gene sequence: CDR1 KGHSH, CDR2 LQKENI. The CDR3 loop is CASSPGRAEAFF. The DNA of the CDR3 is TGTGCCAGCTCACCAGGCAGGGCTGAAGCTTTCTTT.

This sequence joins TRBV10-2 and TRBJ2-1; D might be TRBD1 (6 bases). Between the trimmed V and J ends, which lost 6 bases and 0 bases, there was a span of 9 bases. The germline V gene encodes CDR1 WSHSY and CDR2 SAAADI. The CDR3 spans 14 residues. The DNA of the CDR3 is TGCGCCAGCAGGGGGACAAGCTCCTACAATGAGCAGTTCTTC. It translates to CASRGTSSYNEQFF.

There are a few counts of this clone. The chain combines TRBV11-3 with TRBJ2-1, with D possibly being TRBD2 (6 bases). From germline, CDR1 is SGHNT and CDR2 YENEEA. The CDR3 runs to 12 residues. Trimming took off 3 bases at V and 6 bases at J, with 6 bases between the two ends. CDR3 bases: TGTGCCAGCAGCTTTAGCGGCAATGAGCAGTTCTTC. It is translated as CASSFSGNEQFF.

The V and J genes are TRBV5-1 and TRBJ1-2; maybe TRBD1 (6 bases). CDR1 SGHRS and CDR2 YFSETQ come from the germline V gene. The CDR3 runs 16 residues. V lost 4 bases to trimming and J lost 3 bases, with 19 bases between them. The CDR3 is CASSAGTPDSYYGYTF. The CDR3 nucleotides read TGCGCCAGCAGCGCCGGGACACCCGATTCCTACTATGGCTACACCTTC.

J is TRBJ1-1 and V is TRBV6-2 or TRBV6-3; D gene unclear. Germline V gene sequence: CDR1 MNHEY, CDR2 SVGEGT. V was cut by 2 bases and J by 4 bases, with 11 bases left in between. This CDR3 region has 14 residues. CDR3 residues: CASSYEGVITEAFF. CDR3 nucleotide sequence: TGTGCCAGCAGTTACGAGGGCGTAATCACTGAAGCTTTCTTT.

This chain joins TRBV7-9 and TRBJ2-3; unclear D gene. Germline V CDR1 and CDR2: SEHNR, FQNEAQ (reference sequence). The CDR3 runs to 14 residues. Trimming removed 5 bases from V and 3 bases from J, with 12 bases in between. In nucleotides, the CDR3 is TGTGCCAGCAGCCCCCTCCCCCAGACAGATACGCAGTATTTT. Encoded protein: CASSPLPQTDTQYF.

The CDR3 reads CAGRDYYTQYF. CDR3 nucleotide sequence: TGTGCCGGCCGGGACTACTATACGCAGTATTTT. The genes are TRBV19 and TRBJ2-3, with 7 bases identical to TRBD2. Per the germline V gene, CDR1 is LNHDA and CDR2 is SQIVND (reference sequence). The trim removed 11 bases at V and 7 bases at J, leaving 6 bases unmatched. The CDR3 runs to 11 residues.

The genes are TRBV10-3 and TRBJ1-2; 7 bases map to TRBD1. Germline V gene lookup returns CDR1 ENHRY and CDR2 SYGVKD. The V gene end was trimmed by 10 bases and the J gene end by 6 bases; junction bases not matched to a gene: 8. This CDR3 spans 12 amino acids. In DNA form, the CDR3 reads TGTGCCAACCAACAGGGGAGTGATGGCTACACCTTC. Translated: CANQQGSDGYTF.

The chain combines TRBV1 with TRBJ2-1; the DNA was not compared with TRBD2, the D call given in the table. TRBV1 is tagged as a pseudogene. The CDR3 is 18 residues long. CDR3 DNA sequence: TGCACCAGCAGGGTCTCAGGGACTAGCGGGGGAGACTACAATGAGCAGTTCTTC. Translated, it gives CTSRVSGTSGGDYNEQFF.